The clone carrying this T cell receptor (beta chain) was recorded a few times. Its antigen remains unidentified. One to two pinch biopsies were taken from the rectum during colonoscopy. The data originate from a study of pediatric ulcerative colitis. Study details: Disease was pancolitis in seven and left-sided in two, histology-confirmed. Study findings and constraints: Rectal repertoires separated controls, mild-moderate and acute severe colitis.

The V and J ends lost 5 bases and 7 bases, in that order; junction bases with no gene match: 8. This CDR3 contains 14 residues. CDR1 SGHNT and CDR2 YYREEE come from the germline V gene (reference sequence). This table comes from immunoSEQ multiplex PCR, and its TCRdb copy is limited to in-frame clones, with some not included. The sample yields 30,000 to 40,000 clones, roughly 70% seen once. This chain links TRBV5-4 with TRBJ1-1; 10 nucleotides agree with TRBD1. Sequencing was done on a sample of gut tissue. This clonotype was obtained from a boy under 18 with severe ulcerative colitis. In DNA form, the CDR3 reads TGTGCCAGCAGGAGGGACAGGGGTTTCGGTGAAGCTTTCTTT. Translating gives CASRRDRGFGEAFF.